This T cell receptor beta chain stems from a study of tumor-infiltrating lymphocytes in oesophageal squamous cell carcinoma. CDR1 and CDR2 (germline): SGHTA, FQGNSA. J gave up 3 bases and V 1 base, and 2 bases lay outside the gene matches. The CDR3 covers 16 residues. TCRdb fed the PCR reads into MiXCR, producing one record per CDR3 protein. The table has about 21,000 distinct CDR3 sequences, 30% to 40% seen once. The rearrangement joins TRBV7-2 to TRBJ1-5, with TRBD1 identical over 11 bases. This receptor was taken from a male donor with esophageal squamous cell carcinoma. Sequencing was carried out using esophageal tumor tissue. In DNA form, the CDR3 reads TGTGCCAGCAGCTTAGGGACAGGGGGCCTCAATCAGCCCCAGCATTTT. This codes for CASSLGTGGLNQPQHF.